These 21 T cell receptor beta chains came from one sample sequenced in a study of T cell responses to AZD1222 COVID-19 vaccine. TCRdb's copy holds only in-frame clones and misses some; the assay was immunoSEQ multiplex PCR. The sample has fewer than 120,000 clones, 94% seen once. This specimen consisted of peripheral blood, obtained 28 days after the second AZD1222 dose. The receptors come from an adult who received the AZD1222 COVID-19 vaccine.

The chain uses TRBV19 and TRBJ2-3; 7 nucleotides align to TRBD1. This CDR3 region has 16 residues. Germline V gene data show CDR1 as LNHDA and CDR2 as SQIVND (reference sequence). The V and J ends lost 11 bases and 4 bases, in that order; junction bases with no gene match: 18. The CDR3 loop is CASASADAQGPDTQYF. The CDR3 DNA reads TGTGCCTCCGCGTCGGCAGATGCACAGGGGCCAGATACGCAGTATTTT.

The V and J genes are TRBV29-1 and TRBJ2-1; D is ambiguous. V was shortened by 4 bases and J by 3 bases, with 7 bases between the two germline ends. Germline values: CDR1 SQVTM, CDR2 ANQGSEA. The CDR3 has 12 residues. The CDR3 sequence is CSVVDFYNEQFF. The CDR3 DNA reads TGCAGCGTTGTTGACTTCTACAATGAGCAGTTCTTC.

The V call is TRBV4-1, the J call TRBJ2-1; D tentatively fits TRBD1 or TRBD2 (5 bases each). The germline V gene encodes CDR1 MGHRA and CDR2 YSYEKL. The CDR3 has 14 residues. V was pared by 4 bases and J by 10 bases, with 17 bases between. The CDR3 nucleotides read TGCGCCAGCAGCCTCAGAACGGGGCCGGTGGAGCAGTTCTTC. This translates into CASSLRTGPVEQFF.

This sequence joins TRBV5-1 and TRBJ1-5; TRBD1 is a possible D gene (5 bases). The ends were cut back, 0 bases at V and 3 bases at J, with 7 bases in the middle. The germline gives CDR1 SGHRS, CDR2 YFSETQ. The CDR3 consists of 14 residues. The CDR3 region is CASSLEGDNQPQHF. The CDR3 DNA reads as TGCGCCAGCAGCTTGGAAGGGGACAATCAGCCCCAGCATTTT.

This rearrangement joins TRBV15 to TRBJ1-1; D might be TRBD1 (5 bases). The CDR3 sequence is 15 residues long. V dropped 3 bases and J dropped 4 bases, with 15 bases sitting between them. Germline loops: CDR1 LNHNV, CDR2 YYDKDF (reference sequence). The CDR3 is CATSRDTRRITEAFF. The CDR3 bases are TGTGCCACCAGCAGGGACACCCGGCGGATCACTGAAGCTTTCTTT.

The chain recombines TRBV5-4 with TRBJ2-1; D perhaps matches TRBD1 (6 bases). This CDR3 has 13 residues. CDR1 SGHNT and CDR2 YYREEE come from the germline V gene (reference sequence). Trimming took 0 bases from V and 7 from J, leaving 8 bases between them. The CDR3 region has the DNA TGTGCCAGCAGCTTGGCCAGGGGAAATGAGCAGTTCTTC. Protein product: CASSLARGNEQFF.

The chain recombines TRBV6-5 with TRBJ2-5, with TRBD1 as a possible D gene (6 bases). Trimming took off 6 bases at V and 5 bases at J, with 13 bases between the two ends. The germline V gene has CDR1 MNHEY and CDR2 SVGAGI. This CDR3 comprises 13 residues. CDR3 loop: CASRGQWVETQYF. CDR3 DNA sequence: TGTGCCAGCAGAGGACAGTGGGTGGAGACCCAGTACTTC.

The rearrangement joins TRBV7-6 to TRBJ2-7; 7 bases match TRBD2. The CDR3 loop spans 15 amino acids. After removal of 5 bases from V and 0 bases from J, the junction contained 7 bases not matched to a gene. Germline loops: CDR1 SGHVS, CDR2 FNYEAQ. The CDR3 sequence: CASSQGGGGSYEQYF. CDR3 DNA sequence: TGTGCCAGCAGCCAGGGCGGGGGTGGCTCCTACGAGCAGTACTTC.

CDR3 sequence: CASRGRPGETQYF. The CDR3 DNA reads as TGTGCCAGTAGAGGCAGGCCTGGGGAGACCCAGTACTTC. V usage is TRBV19 and J usage is TRBJ2-5; D is uncertain. Trimming removed 6 bases from V and 5 bases from J, with 13 bases in between. The CDR3 consists of 13 residues. Germline lookup yields CDR1 LNHDA and CDR2 SQIVND (reference sequence).

CDR3 region: CASSVVEPTNYGYTF. In nucleotides, the CDR3 is TGTGCCAGCAGCGTAGTGGAGCCCACTAACTATGGCTACACCTTC. This chain links TRBV9 with TRBJ1-2; D unresolved. The germline V gene encodes CDR1 SGDLS and CDR2 YYNGEE. V was pared by 0 bases and J by 0 bases, with 9 bases between. CDR3 length: 15 amino acids.

This chain uses TRBV24-1 with TRBJ2-1; 11 bases line up with TRBD1. With V trimmed by 3 bases and J by 7 bases, 7 bases remained unmatched. The germline CDR1 and CDR2 sequences are KGHDR and SFDVKD. The CDR3 has 16 amino acids. The CDR3 sequence is CATSDPGQGGLNEQFF. The CDR3 region has the DNA TGTGCCACCAGTGATCCGGGACAGGGGGGACTAAATGAGCAGTTCTTC.

This clone was picked up a small number of times. The chain carries TRBV7-9 and TRBJ2-1; 9 bases match TRBD2. Trimming removed 3 bases from V and 10 bases from J; junction bases left unmatched: 4. Germline CDR1 reads SEHNR; CDR2 reads FQNEAQ (reference sequence). The CDR3 sequence is 13 residues long. The CDR3 loop is CASSFDLAGEQFF. The CDR3 bases are TGTGCCAGCAGCTTCGACCTAGCGGGGGAGCAGTTCTTC.

V gene TRBV6-5 combines with J gene TRBJ2-2; D is perhaps TRBD1 or TRBD2 (6 bases each). The V end was cut by 6 bases, the J end by 6 bases, with 17 bases between. Germline assignment: CDR1 MNHEY and CDR2 SVGAGI. CDR3 length: 15 amino acids. The chain's CDR3 is CASSDEGGPAGELFF. The CDR3, as DNA: TGTGCCAGCAGCGATGAAGGGGGGCCGGCCGGGGAGCTGTTTTTT.

V usage is TRBV10-3 and J usage is TRBJ1-1; D gene uncertain. This CDR3 region has 17 residues. V was pared by 6 bases and J by 0 bases, with 20 bases between. CDR1 ENHRY and CDR2 SYGVKD come from the germline V gene. The CDR3 bases are TGTGCCATCAGCTCACTCCGGACCACCCCCATGAACACTGAAGCTTTCTTT. It is translated as CAISSLRTTPMNTEAFF.

The rearrangement links TRBV5-1 to TRBJ1-2, with D unresolved. This CDR3 has 13 residues. Trimming shortened V by 3 bases and J by 0 bases, and 6 bases separated the two germline ends. Germline V lookup: CDR1 SGHRS, CDR2 YFSETQ. This CDR3 is CASSSETNYGYTF. The CDR3 DNA is TGCGCCAGCAGCTCCGAGACTAACTATGGCTACACCTTC. Together with reference TRBV5-1 and TRBJ1-2, the CDR3 gives the full variable domain: KAGVTQTPRYLIKTRGQQVTLSCSPISGHRSVSWYQQTPGQGLQFLFEYFSETQRNKGNFPGRFSGRQFSNSRSEMNVSTLELGDSALYLCASSSETNYGYTFGSGTRLTVV.

The chain recombines TRBV3-1 (or the pseudogene TRBV3-2) with TRBJ2-2; 14 nucleotides match TRBD2. This CDR3 has 20 residues. Germline loops: CDR1 LGHDT, CDR2 YNNKEL (reference sequence). Losses at the gene ends were 3 bases for V and 0 bases for J; bases not matched to a gene: 9. Written as DNA, the CDR3 is TGTGCCAGCAGCCAGTACAGGACTAGCGGGAGGTCCCCGAACACCGGGGAGCTGTTTTTT. As protein: CASSQYRTSGRSPNTGELFF.

In its sample, this clone was seen once. This chain uses TRBV7-9 with TRBJ2-2; D is unresolved. The germline gives CDR1 SEHNR, CDR2 FQNEAQ (reference sequence). The CDR3 covers 12 residues. The V end was cut by 3 bases, the J end by 2 bases, with 1 base between. DNA of the CDR3: TGTGCCAGCAGCTTTAACACCGGGGAGCTGTTTTTT. It yields the protein CASSFNTGELFF.

The chain couples TRBV24-1 to TRBJ1-2, with D possibly matching TRBD1 (6 bases). Germline-derived CDR1 and CDR2 are KGHDR and SFDVKD. The CDR3 runs 13 residues. The germline V and J ends were trimmed by 2 bases and 6 bases, with 9 bases remaining between them. The CDR3 is CATSDYTGHGYTF. Written as DNA, the CDR3 is TGTGCCACCAGTGATTATACAGGGCATGGCTACACCTTC.

The rearrangement joins TRBV7-9 to TRBJ2-5; the match to TRBD1 covers 7 bases. This CDR3 spans 14 amino acids. Germline V lookup: CDR1 SEHNR, CDR2 FQNEAQ (reference sequence). After removal of 2 bases from V and 1 base from J, the junction contained 1 base not matched to a gene. The CDR3 protein is CASSLWDSQETQYF. CDR3 in DNA: TGTGCCAGCAGCTTATGGGACAGCCAAGAGACCCAGTACTTC.

The chain is built from TRBV12-5 and TRBJ1-3; D gene unclear. Per germline, CDR1 LGHNT and CDR2 FRNRAP. Trimming removed 5 bases at V and 8 bases at J, with 16 bases between. This CDR3 contains 14 residues. The CDR3 nucleotides are TGTGCTAGTGGTCCTCCCTCACGAAGGGACACCATATATTTT. Protein sequence: CASGPPSRRDTIYF.

CDR3 protein: CASSLPGTGEEKLFF. CDR3 in DNA: TGCGCCAGCAGCTTACCCGGGACAGGGGAAGAAAAACTGTTTTTT. The chain recombines TRBV5-1 with TRBJ1-4; 10 bases map to TRBD1. J lost 8 bases, V lost 2 bases, and 6 bases had no gene match. The CDR3 runs 15 residues. The germline gives CDR1 SGHRS, CDR2 YFSETQ. Full variable domain (missing parts from reference TRBV5-1 and TRBJ1-4): KAGVTQTPRYLIKTRGQQVTLSCSPISGHRSVSWYQQTPGQGLQFLFEYFSETQRNKGNFPGRFSGRQFSNSRSEMNVSTLELGDSALYLCASSLPGTGEEKLFFGSGTQLSVL.